This T cell receptor beta chain was identified during a study of shared clonotypes between healthy human individuals. Looking at the study overall: Plates per donor: three CD4 naive, three CD4 memory, two CD8 naive, one CD8 memory.

Using roughly 180 ng DNA, roughly 33,000 T cell genomes, the sorted-subset replicate PCRs were run. TCRdb's copy holds only in-frame clones and misses some; the assay was immunoSEQ multiplex PCR. The sample contains around 2,000,000 clones, approximately 94% of which appear only once. This clone appeared once. The antigen remains unidentified. Germline loops: CDR1 MDHEN, CDR2 SYDVKM. V lost 1 base to trimming and J lost 4 bases; unmatched junction nucleotides: 8. This CDR3 contains 16 residues. Selected positively for CCR7 and CD45RO-negative, naive CD8 cells excluded terminally differentiated effector memory CD45RA+ cells. Regarding the study as a whole: Clonotypes that were shared across several donors made up around 5.5% of naive CD4 clonotypes.

The rearrangement joins TRBV28 to TRBJ2-7; TRBD1 agrees at 9 bases. The sequence derives from a man younger than 35 in good health. Material: naive CD8+ T cells sorted from blood. This chain's CDR3 is CASSLSLGQGIYEQYF. The CDR3 nucleotides read TGTGCCAGCAGTTTATCCTTGGGACAGGGAATTTACGAGCAGTACTTC.